This TCR beta chain was observed in a study of blood T cell repertoires in COVID-19 (dated by TCRdb to about 2020). Broadly, across the study: The collaborator samples originated in the United States, Italy and Spain and spanned the acute and convalescent phases of COVID-19. Samples were obtained from the ongoing ImmuneRACE study (first 160 participants) and from 1,000 to 1,500 subjects provided by 6 global collaborators. The repertoires were made available in a free public database intended to serve as a resource for research on the immune response to SARS-CoV-2. The prospective study material was composed of cDNA or gDNA derived from T cells, B-cell-depleted T cells, or PBMCs. A de-identified subject ID, COVID-19 status, age in years and sex were almost always included in the sample metadata. HLA class I and class II types, where available, came from metadata supplied by the sample provider rather than from assay-based typing. Deeply sampled blood TCRbeta repertoires from subjects exposed to, actively infected with, or recovered from COVID-19 were included in the dataset.

Samples from volunteer blood donors who had recovered from COVID-19 were contributed by a second Seattle source. Whole blood was collected in K2EDTA tubes by collaborating institutions according to the institutions' own protocols. For TCRbeta analysis, collaborators shipped samples as frozen whole blood, isolated PBMCs, or DNA extracted from either of those sample types. TCRbeta CDR3 regions were amplified from genomic DNA by means of the immunoSEQ Assay, a bias-controlled multiplex PCR. Under the source paper's analysis protocol: Within the assay, amplification of reference gene primers was used to estimate how many nucleated cells each sample contained. To quantify the absolute abundance of each unique TCRbeta CDR3 rearrangement, sequence reads were collapsed and filtered. Productive Simpson clonality was computed per sample as the square root of Simpson's diversity index over productive rearrangements. This immuneACCESS table, as held by TCRdb, lists in-frame sequences with V and J called but not all clones. Of the missing ones, under half trace to an unresolved V gene in checked studies; the others have no known cause. The DNA gave D and trimming, while V, J and clone size come from that table. The sample has 240,000 or so clones on record, more than 70% of them singletons. Of the sample, around 0.99% is held by the ten largest clones.

Broad study findings and their caveats: The quantity of clinical and demographic metadata differed by source and by participant and was supplied without curation.

V and J lose 8 bases and 0 bases, and a span of 11 bases separates them. From cysteine to phenylalanine, the CDR3 is 14 amino acids long. Of the read, only the CDR3 DNA is kept; its 42 bases are in frame from base 1. Based on the germline V gene (reference sequence), the CDR1 and CDR2 sequences are LNHNV and YYDKDF. Comment on this clone: The target of this receptor is not known. No much larger clone is present one base from it, and per-base qualities are unavailable.

The sequenced sample consisted of peripheral blood. The sequence is built from TRBV15 and TRBJ1-5; D gene: possibly TRBD1, on 5 matching bases. The source of this sequence is a woman between 40 and 50 years old who had recovered from COVID-19. The DNA sequence is TGTGCCACCGCCCGGGGGGGTAGCAATCAGCCCCAGCATTTT. This codes for CATARGGSNQPQHF. Where the CDR3 stops, the reference TRBV15 and TRBJ1-5 genes take over; the full variable domain is DAMVIQNPRYQVTQFGKPVTLSCSQTLNHNVMYWYQQKSSQAPKLLFHYYDKDFNNEADTPDNFQSRRPNTSFCFLDIRSPGLGDTAMYLCATARGGSNQPQHFGDGTRLSIL.